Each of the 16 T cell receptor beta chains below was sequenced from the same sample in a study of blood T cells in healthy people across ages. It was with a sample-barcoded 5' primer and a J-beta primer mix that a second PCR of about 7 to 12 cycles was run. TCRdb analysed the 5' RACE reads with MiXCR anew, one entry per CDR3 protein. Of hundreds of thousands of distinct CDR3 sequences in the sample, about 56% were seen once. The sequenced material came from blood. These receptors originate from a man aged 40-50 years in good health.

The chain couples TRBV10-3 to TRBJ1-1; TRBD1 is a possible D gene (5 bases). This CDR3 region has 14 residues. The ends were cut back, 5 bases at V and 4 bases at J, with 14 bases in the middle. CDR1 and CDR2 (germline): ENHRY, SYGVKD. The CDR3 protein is CAISQGTQGTEAFF. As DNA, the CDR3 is TGTGCCATCAGTCAAGGGACTCAGGGCACTGAAGCTTTCTTT.

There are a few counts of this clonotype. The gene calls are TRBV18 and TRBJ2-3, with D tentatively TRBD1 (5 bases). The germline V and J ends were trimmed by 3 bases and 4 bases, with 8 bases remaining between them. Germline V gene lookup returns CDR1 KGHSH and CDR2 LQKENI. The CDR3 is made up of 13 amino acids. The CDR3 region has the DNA TGTGCCAGCTCACCGTTAGGGGCAGATACGCAGTATTTT. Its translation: CASSPLGADTQYF. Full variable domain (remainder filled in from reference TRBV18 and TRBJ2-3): NAGVMQNPRHLVRRRGQEARLRCSPMKGHSHVYWYRQLPEEGLKFMVYLQKENIIDESGMPKERFSAEFPKEGPSILRIQQVVRGDSAAYFCASSPLGADTQYFGPGTRLTVL.

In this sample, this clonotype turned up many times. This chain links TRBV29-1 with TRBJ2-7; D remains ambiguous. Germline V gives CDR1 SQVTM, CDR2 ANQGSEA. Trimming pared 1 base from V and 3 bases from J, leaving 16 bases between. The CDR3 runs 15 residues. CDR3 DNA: TGCAGCGTTGAAGTGGCCTCCGTTGACGTCTACGAGCAGTACTTC. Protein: CSVEVASVDVYEQYF.

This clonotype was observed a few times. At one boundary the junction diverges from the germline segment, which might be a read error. CDR3 in amino acids: CASSSGRVSDEQYF. The CDR3 DNA reads as TGTGCCAGCAGCTCCGGCAGGGTCTCCGACGAGCAGTACTTC. V and J are TRBV7-2 and TRBJ2-7; a weak D match, TRBD1 (5 bases). This CDR3 is 14 amino acids long. The V gene's germline CDR1 is SGHTA and CDR2 FQGNSA.

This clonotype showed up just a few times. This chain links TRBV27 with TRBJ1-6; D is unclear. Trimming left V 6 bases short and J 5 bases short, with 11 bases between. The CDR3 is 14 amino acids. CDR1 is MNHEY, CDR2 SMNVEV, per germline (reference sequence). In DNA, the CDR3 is TGTGCCAGCAGCCCGCCGGACCATAATTCACCCCTCCACTTT. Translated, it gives CASSPPDHNSPLHF.

CDR3 DNA: TGTGCCAGCAGCCGCCTAGGGGCAGAAGATACGCAGTATTTT. Translating it yields CASSRLGAEDTQYF. V is TRBV7-2 and J is TRBJ2-3, with D tentatively TRBD1 (5 bases). The V and J ends lost 5 bases and 5 bases respectively, with 14 bases between them. CDR3 length: 14 amino acids. The V gene's germline CDR1 is SGHTA and CDR2 FQGNSA. The complete variable domain, with remaining parts taken from reference TRBV7-2 and TRBJ2-3, reads GAGVSQSPSNKVTEKGKDVELRCDPISGHTALYWYRQSLGQGLEFLIYFQGNSAPDKSGLPSDRFSAERTGGSVSTLTIQRTQQEDSAVYLCASSRLGAEDTQYFGPGTRLTVL.

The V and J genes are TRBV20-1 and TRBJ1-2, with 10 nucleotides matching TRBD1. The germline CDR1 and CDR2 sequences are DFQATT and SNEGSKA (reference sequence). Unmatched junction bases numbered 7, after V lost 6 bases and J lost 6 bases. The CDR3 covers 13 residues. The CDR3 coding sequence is TGCAGTGCGCCAAGACAGGGGGCGAATGGCTACACCTTC. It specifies CSAPRQGANGYTF.

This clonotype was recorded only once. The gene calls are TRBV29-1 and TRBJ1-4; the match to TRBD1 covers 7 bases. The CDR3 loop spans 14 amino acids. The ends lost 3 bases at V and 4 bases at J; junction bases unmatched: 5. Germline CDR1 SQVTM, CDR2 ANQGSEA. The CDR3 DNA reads TGCAGCGTTGACCCCAGGGGGGATAATGAAAAACTGTTTTTT. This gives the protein CSVDPRGDNEKLFF.

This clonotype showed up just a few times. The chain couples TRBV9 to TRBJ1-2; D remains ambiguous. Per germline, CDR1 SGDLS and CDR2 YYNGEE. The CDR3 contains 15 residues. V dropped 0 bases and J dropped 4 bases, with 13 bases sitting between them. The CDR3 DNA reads TGTGCCAGCAGCGTAGATCCAGATGCCCGCTATGGCTACACCTTC. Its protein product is CASSVDPDARYGYTF.

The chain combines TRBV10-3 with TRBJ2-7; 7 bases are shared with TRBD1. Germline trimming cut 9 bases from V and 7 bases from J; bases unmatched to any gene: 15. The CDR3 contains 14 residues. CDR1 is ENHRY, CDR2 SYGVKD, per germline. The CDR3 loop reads CAMKSTGSSNEQYF. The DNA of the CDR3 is TGTGCCATGAAGTCGACAGGGAGCAGTAATGAGCAGTACTTC.

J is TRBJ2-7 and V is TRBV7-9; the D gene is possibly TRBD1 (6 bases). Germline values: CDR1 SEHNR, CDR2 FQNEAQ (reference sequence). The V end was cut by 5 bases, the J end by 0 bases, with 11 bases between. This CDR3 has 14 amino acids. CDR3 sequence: CASSPQGISYEQYF. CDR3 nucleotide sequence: TGTGCCAGCAGCCCCCAGGGGATCTCCTACGAGCAGTACTTC.

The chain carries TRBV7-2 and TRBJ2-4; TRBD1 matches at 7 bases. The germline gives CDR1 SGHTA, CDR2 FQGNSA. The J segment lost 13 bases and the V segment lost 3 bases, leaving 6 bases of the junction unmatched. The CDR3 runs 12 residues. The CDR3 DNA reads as TGTGCCAGCAGCTTGAGTAGGGGGCGACAGTACTTC. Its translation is CASSLSRGRQYF.

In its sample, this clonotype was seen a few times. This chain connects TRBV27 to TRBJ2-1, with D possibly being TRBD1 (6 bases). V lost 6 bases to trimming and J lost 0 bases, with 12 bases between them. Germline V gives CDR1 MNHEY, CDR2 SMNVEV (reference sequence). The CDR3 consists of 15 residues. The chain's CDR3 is CASSHDRSSYNEQFF. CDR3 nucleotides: TGTGCCAGCAGCCATGACAGGAGCTCCTACAATGAGCAGTTCTTC.

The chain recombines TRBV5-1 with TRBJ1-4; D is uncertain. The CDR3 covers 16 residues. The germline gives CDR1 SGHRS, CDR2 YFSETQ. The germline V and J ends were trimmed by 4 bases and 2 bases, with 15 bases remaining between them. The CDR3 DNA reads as TGCGCCAGCAGCCCTGTTGTGAGTGCGACTAATGAAAAACTGTTTTTT. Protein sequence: CASSPVVSATNEKLFF.

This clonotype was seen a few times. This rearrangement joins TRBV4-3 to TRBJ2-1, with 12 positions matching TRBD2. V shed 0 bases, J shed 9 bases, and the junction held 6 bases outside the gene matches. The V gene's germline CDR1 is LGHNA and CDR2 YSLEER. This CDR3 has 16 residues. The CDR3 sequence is CASSQDHKLAGGEQFF. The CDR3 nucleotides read TGCGCCAGCAGCCAAGATCACAAACTAGCGGGAGGTGAGCAGTTCTTC.

CDR3 amino acids: CASSFLGGPYNEQFF. For the CDR3, the DNA is TGTGCCAGCAGTTTCCTCGGGGGACCCTACAATGAGCAGTTCTTC. The rearrangement uses TRBV27 and TRBJ2-1; weak D call: TRBD2 (6 bases). Trimming left V 3 bases short and J 2 bases short, with 11 bases between. The CDR3 loop spans 15 amino acids. Per the germline V gene, CDR1 is MNHEY and CDR2 is SMNVEV (reference sequence).